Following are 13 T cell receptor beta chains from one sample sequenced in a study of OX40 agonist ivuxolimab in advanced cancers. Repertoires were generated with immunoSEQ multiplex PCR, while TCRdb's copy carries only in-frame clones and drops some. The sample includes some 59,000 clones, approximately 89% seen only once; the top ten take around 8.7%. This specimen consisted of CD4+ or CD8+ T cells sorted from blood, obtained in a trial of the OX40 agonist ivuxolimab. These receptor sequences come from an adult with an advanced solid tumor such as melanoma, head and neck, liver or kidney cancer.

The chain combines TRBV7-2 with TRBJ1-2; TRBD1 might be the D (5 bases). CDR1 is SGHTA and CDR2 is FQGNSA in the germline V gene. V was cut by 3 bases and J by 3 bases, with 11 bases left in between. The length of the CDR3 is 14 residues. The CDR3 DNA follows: TGTGCCAGCAGCTTGGATAGGGGCGACTATGGCTACACCTTC. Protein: CASSLDRGDYGYTF.

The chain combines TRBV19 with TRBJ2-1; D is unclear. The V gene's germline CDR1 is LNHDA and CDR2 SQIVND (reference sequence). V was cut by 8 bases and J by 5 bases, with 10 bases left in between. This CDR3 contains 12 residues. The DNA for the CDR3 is TGTGCCAGTGCCAGCGCAAACAATGAGCAGTTCTTC. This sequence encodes CASASANNEQFF.

In nucleotides, the CDR3 is TGCGCCAGCAGCCAAGATCCGGACAGGGGGTACAATCAGCCCCAGCATTTT. Residues: CASSQDPDRGYNQPQHF. The rearrangement links TRBV4-3 to TRBJ1-5, with 10 bases aligning to TRBD1. This CDR3 has 17 residues. CDR1 is LGHNA and CDR2 is YSLEER in the germline V gene. J lost 3 bases, V lost 0 bases, and 5 bases had no gene match.

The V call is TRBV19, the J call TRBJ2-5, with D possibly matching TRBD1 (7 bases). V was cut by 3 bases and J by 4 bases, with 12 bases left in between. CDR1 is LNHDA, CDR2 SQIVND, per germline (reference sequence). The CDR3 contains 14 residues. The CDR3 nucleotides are TGTGCCAGTAGTATTATCCAGGGGGGAGAGACCCAGTACTTC. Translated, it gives CASSIIQGGETQYF.

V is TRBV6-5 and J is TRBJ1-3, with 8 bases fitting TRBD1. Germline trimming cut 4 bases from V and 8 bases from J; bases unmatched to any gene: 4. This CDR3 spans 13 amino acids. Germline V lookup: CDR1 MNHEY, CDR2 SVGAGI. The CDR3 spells CASSWTGLDTIYF. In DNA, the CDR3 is TGTGCCAGCAGTTGGACAGGGTTGGACACCATATATTTT.

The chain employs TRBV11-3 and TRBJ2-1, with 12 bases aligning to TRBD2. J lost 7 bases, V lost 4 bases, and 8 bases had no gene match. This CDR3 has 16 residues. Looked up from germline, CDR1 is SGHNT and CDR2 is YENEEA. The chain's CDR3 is CASSSFTSGRWNEQFF. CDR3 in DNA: TGTGCCAGCAGCTCCTTTACTAGCGGGAGGTGGAATGAGCAGTTCTTC. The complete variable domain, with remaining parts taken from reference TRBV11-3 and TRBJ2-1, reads EAGVVQSPRYKIIEKKQPVAFWCNPISGHNTLYWYLQNLGQGPELLIRYENEEAVDDSQLPKDRFSAERLKGVDSTLKIQPAELGDSAVYLCASSSFTSGRWNEQFFGPGTRLTVL.

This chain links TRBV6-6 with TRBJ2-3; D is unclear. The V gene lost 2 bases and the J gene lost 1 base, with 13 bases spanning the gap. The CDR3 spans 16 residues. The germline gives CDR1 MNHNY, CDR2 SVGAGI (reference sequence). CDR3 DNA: TGTGCCAGCAGTTACACAGCGTCTGGGCGCACAGATACGCAGTATTTT. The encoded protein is CASSYTASGRTDTQYF.

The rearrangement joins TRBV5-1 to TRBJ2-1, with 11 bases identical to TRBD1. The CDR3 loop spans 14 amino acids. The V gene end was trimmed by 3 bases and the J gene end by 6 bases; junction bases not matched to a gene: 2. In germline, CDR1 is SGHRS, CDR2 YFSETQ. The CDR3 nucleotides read TGCGCCAGCAGCTGGGGGACAGGGGGCAATGAGCAGTTCTTC. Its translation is CASSWGTGGNEQFF.

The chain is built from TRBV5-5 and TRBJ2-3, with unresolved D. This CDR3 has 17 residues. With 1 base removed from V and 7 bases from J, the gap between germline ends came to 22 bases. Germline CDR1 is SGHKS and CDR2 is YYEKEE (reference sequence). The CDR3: CASSLSQRSGSFYTQYF. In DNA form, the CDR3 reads TGTGCCAGCAGCTTGTCTCAACGATCAGGCAGCTTCTATACGCAGTATTTT.

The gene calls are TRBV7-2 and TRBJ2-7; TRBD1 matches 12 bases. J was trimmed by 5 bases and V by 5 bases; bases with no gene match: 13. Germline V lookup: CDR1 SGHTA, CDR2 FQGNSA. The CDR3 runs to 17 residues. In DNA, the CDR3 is TGTGCCAGCAGCCTCGGGACAGGGGGCGCTTTTAGCCACGAGCAGTACTTC. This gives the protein CASSLGTGGAFSHEQYF. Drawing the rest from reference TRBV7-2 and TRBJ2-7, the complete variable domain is GAGVSQSPSNKVTEKGKDVELRCDPISGHTALYWYRQSLGQGLEFLIYFQGNSAPDKSGLPSDRFSAERTGGSVSTLTIQRTQQEDSAVYLCASSLGTGGAFSHEQYFGPGTRLTVT.

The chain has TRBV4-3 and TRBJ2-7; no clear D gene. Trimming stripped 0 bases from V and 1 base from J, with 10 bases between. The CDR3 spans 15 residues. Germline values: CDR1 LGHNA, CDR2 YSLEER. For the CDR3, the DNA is TGCGCCAGCAGCCAAGACCCCGACACGTCCTACGAGCAGTACTTC. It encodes CASSQDPDTSYEQYF.

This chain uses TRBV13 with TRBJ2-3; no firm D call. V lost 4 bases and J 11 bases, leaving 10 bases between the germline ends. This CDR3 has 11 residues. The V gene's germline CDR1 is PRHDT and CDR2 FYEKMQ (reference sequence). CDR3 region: CASSSRAEQYF. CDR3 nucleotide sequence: TGTGCCAGCAGCTCCCGGGCCGAGCAGTATTTT.

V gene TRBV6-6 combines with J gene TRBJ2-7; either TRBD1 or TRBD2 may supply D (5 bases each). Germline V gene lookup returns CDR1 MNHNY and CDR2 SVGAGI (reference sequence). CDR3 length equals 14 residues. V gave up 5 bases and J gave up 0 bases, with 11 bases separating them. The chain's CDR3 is CASSPRDRSYEQYF. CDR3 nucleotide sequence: TGTGCCAGCAGTCCGAGGGACCGCTCCTACGAGCAGTACTTC.